The clone carrying this TCR beta chain was seen ten or more times. These data come from a study of blood T cells in healthy people across ages. The CDR3 sequence is 14 residues long. Germline loops: CDR1 SGHRS, CDR2 YFSETQ. Trimming left V 0 bases short and J 2 bases short, with 8 bases between. A second about 7 to 11 cycle PCR used barcoded and J-beta primers. Tagging of each cDNA molecule was performed by a template-switch adaptor with 12 random nucleotides. MiXCR, run by TCRdb on the 5' RACE reads, gives a single entry per CDR3 protein. The sample carries 1.5 million to 2 million distinct CDR3 sequences, over 25% recorded once.

The J gene is TRBJ1-2, the V gene TRBV5-1; D ambiguous. The source of this sequence is a woman aged 25 to 39 in good health. Sequencing input: blood. The CDR3 here is CASSLGQLNYGYTF. The CDR3 nucleotides read TGCGCCAGCAGCTTGGGTCAGCTAAACTATGGCTACACCTTC.